The table lists the clone carrying this T cell receptor beta chain with many counts. These data come from a study of regulatory T cells in long-lasting Graves disease. From germline, CDR1 is MNHNS and CDR2 SASEGT. This CDR3 has 13 amino acids. V lost 0 bases and J 5 bases, leaving 7 bases between the germline ends. Regarding time point: persistent/refractory GD, antithyroid drugs over 5 years with positive TRAb. RNA from PBMCs was the source of the TCR library. Building the TCR beta libraries relied on iRepertoire HTBI primers, and CDR3 regions underwent Arm-PCR. TCRdb called the multiplex PCR reads again in MiXCR, with one record for every CDR3 protein. Of more than 300,000 distinct CDR3 sequences listed, less than 20% are singletons.

The sample in question was peripheral blood mononuclear cells (PBMCs), obtained when the disease was refractory, from a patient treated with antithyroid drugs. The sequence was obtained from a female donor with Graves disease. This chain links TRBV6-1 with TRBJ1-1; no clear D gene. Written as DNA, the CDR3 is TGTGCCAGCAGTGAAGCAAGGAAGACTGAAGCTTTCTTT. The encoded protein is CASSEARKTEAFF.